The clone carrying this TCR beta chain was seen repeatedly, ten times or more. As yet, its antigen is unknown. Germline V gene lookup returns CDR1 SGDLS and CDR2 YYNGEE. The CDR3 is made up of 13 amino acids. V dropped 3 bases and J dropped 5 bases, with 9 bases sitting between them. These data belong to a study of CD8+CD57+ T cells in acquired aplastic anemia. Overall study findings and caveats: Patients and controls shared under 35 CD8+ CDR3 sequences, which appeared highly expressed in patients and within their immunodominant clones.

The authors sequenced patients whose flow cytometry had shown CD8+CD57+ cell expansion. Genomic DNA templated the TCR beta VDJ and CDR3 profiling. TCRdb itself ran the reads through MiXCR, one entry per CDR3 protein. The table has roughly 93,000 distinct CDR3 sequences, around 62% seen once. V gene TRBV9 combines with J gene TRBJ2-1, with a tentative D call TRBD2 (5 bases). The specimen sequenced was sorted CD4+, CD8+, or CD8+CD57+ T cells (not recorded which) from PBMCs. This sequence was found in a human donor with aplastic anemia. The CDR3 DNA follows: TGTGCCAGCAGCGGGACTGTGCACAATGAGCAGTTCTTC. It specifies CASSGTVHNEQFF.